This T cell receptor (beta chain) was identified during a study of response to subunit inactivated influenza vaccine. General study results and limits: Researchers suggested that each seasonal influenza vaccination recruits few new T cells.

A word on this clonotype: Its antigen remains unknown.

This CDR3 region has 15 residues. Germline CDR1 SGHTA, CDR2 FQGNSA. V dropped 1 base and J dropped 9; count of bases not matched to a gene: 5. One entry per CDR3 protein results from TCRdb running MiXCR on the RT-PCR reads. The sample contains hundreds of thousands of distinct CDR3 sequences, roughly 22% of which appear only once. Source: PBMCs from blood, taken less than 22 months after vaccination. V usage is TRBV7-2 and J usage is TRBJ1-6; 8 nucleotides line up with TRBD1. This TCR came from a man aged 50-75 years who received an inactivated influenza vaccine. The CDR3 sequence: CASSLGTGFTSPLHF. The CDR3 DNA reads as TGTGCCAGCAGCTTAGGGACAGGGTTTACTTCACCCCTCCACTTT.